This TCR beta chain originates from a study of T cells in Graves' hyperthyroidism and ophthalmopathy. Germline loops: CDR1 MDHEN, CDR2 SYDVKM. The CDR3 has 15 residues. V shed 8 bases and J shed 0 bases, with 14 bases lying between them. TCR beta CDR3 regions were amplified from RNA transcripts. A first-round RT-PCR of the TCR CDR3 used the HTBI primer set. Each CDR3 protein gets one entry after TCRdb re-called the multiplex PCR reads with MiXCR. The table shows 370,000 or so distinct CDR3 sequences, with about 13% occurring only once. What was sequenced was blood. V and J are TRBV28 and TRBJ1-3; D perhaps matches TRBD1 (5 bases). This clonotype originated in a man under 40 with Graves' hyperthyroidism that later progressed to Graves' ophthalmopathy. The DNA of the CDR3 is TGTGCCAGCGCCCTGGCAGGGATCTCTGGAAACACCATATATTTT. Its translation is CASALAGISGNTIYF.